This passage covers 30 T cell receptor beta chains from one sample sequenced in a study of OX40 agonist ivuxolimab in advanced cancers. The assay was immunoSEQ multiplex PCR, and TCRdb's table has in-frame clones only and misses some. The sample consists of approximately 68,000 clones, 86% of them appearing once. The source was CD4+ or CD8+ T cells sorted from blood, collected in a trial of the OX40 agonist ivuxolimab. The receptors come from an adult with an advanced solid tumor such as melanoma, head and neck, liver or kidney cancer.

The V gene is TRBV28, the J gene TRBJ2-1, with 12 positions matching TRBD2. Germline CDR1 is MDHEN and CDR2 is SYDVKM. The ends lost 5 bases at V and 2 bases at J; junction bases unmatched: 4. The CDR3 length is 16 residues. Written as DNA, the CDR3 is TGTGCCAGCAGTGTGGGACTAGCGGGCACCTACAATGAGCAGTTCTTC. It yields the protein CASSVGLAGTYNEQFF.

This clone was seen once. This chain links TRBV2 with TRBJ2-5; TRBD1 might be the D (6 bases). The CDR3 contains 14 residues. The ends were cut back, 8 bases at V and 4 bases at J, with 17 bases in the middle. The germline V gene has CDR1 SNHLY and CDR2 FYNNEI. This CDR3 is CASRITGIRETQYF. Written as DNA, the CDR3 is TGTGCCAGCCGTATAACAGGGATTCGAGAGACCCAGTACTTC.

The chain carries TRBV5-5 and TRBJ1-2, with 7 bases matching TRBD1. The V segment lost 0 bases and the J segment 7 bases; nucleotides outside the gene matches: 9. Germline V gene lookup returns CDR1 SGHKS and CDR2 YYEKEE (reference sequence). The CDR3 is 15 residues long. CDR3 DNA: TGTGCCAGCAGCTTGGCACGAACTTACAGGGGTGGCTACACCTTC. This encodes CASSLARTYRGGYTF.

This clone was counted a few times. The rearrangement links TRBV5-4 to TRBJ2-6, with D perhaps matching TRBD2 (6 bases). This CDR3 is built from 15 residues. The V and J ends lost 6 bases and 1 base respectively, with 11 bases between them. The germline gives CDR1 SGHNT, CDR2 YYREEE (reference sequence). The CDR3 reads CASTLGGSGANVLTF. The CDR3 DNA follows: TGTGCCAGCACTTTGGGGGGTTCTGGGGCCAACGTCCTGACTTTC.

Only one count was recorded for this clone. V is TRBV29-1 and J is TRBJ2-7; 7 bases map to TRBD2. This CDR3 has 15 amino acids. Germline V CDR1 and CDR2: SQVTM, ANQGSEA. J was trimmed by 1 base and V by 6 bases; bases with no gene match: 12. The CDR3 is CSVATPQGGSYEQYF. In nucleotides, the CDR3 is TGCAGCGTCGCCACCCCCCAGGGAGGGTCCTACGAGCAGTACTTC.

This clone was counted only a few times. This sequence joins TRBV27 and TRBJ2-1, with 11 bases matching TRBD2. With V trimmed by 5 bases and J by 5 bases, 2 bases remained unmatched. Germline CDR1 reads MNHEY; CDR2 reads SMNVEV (reference sequence). The CDR3 loop spans 14 amino acids. CDR3 sequence reads: CASSLAGGNNEQFF. As DNA, the CDR3 is TGTGCCAGCAGTCTAGCGGGGGGTAACAATGAGCAGTTCTTC.

This rearrangement joins TRBV5-5 to TRBJ2-5, with 9 bases aligning to TRBD1. V shed 4 bases, J shed 4 bases, and the junction held 5 bases outside the gene matches. The germline V gene has CDR1 SGHKS and CDR2 YYEKEE (reference sequence). The CDR3 extends over 14 amino acids. CDR3: CASSLGTGLETQYF. The CDR3 coding sequence is TGTGCCAGCAGCCTGGGGACAGGGTTAGAGACCCAGTACTTC.

This clone was counted once. This sequence joins TRBV5-5 and TRBJ1-2; D not certain. Between the trimmed V and J ends, which lost 1 base and 4 bases, there was a span of 8 bases. The germline gives CDR1 SGHKS, CDR2 YYEKEE (reference sequence). The CDR3 length is 13 residues. In DNA form, the CDR3 reads TGTGCCAGCAGCTTGAGCACTTCCTATGGCTACACCTTC. This codes for CASSLSTSYGYTF.

V gene TRBV30 combines with J gene TRBJ2-7, with 10 bases identical to TRBD1. The CDR3 consists of 13 residues. Germline V CDR1 and CDR2: GTSNPN, SVGIG (reference sequence). V lost 4 bases, J lost 5 bases, and 5 bases stayed unmatched. DNA of the CDR3: TGTGCCTGGACACAGGACAGGGGGAACGAGCAGTACTTC. Translating it yields CAWTQDRGNEQYF.

The rearrangement links TRBV18 to TRBJ1-5; D is uncertain. From germline, CDR1 is KGHSH and CDR2 LQKENI. V gave up 2 bases and J gave up 1 base, with 6 bases separating them. This CDR3 region has 14 residues. CDR3 sequence (DNA): TGTGCCAGCTCACCAGGGGTGAGCAATCAGCCCCAGCATTTT. Translated, it gives CASSPGVSNQPQHF.

The rearrangement joins TRBV19 to TRBJ2-1; 12 bases map to TRBD1. V shed 5 bases, J shed 15 bases, and the junction held 14 bases outside the gene matches. CDR1 and CDR2 from the germline V gene are LNHDA and SQIVND (reference sequence). The CDR3 spans 15 residues. The CDR3 is CASSSRGTGGQRVFF. In nucleotides, the CDR3 is TGTGCCAGTAGTTCTCGCGGGACAGGGGGCCAAAGGGTGTTCTTC.

The rearrangement links TRBV6-5 to TRBJ1-4; 8 nucleotides align to TRBD1. V lost 0 bases and J lost 6; bases outside the gene matches: 3. The CDR3 is made up of 15 amino acids. Germline V gene lookup returns CDR1 MNHEY and CDR2 SVGAGI. The CDR3: CASSYSGQAYEKLFF. The CDR3 DNA is TGTGCCAGCAGTTACTCGGGACAGGCCTATGAAAAACTGTTTTTT.

This chain links TRBV18 with TRBJ2-7; D is perhaps TRBD1 (6 bases). This CDR3 has 13 residues. From germline, CDR1 is KGHSH and CDR2 LQKENI. V gave up 3 bases and J gave up 2 bases, with 8 bases separating them. CDR3 nucleotide sequence: TGTGCCAGCTCACCCGGACAGACCTACGAGCAGTACTTC. This sequence encodes CASSPGQTYEQYF.

The J gene is TRBJ2-7, the V gene TRBV28; 9 positions match TRBD1. The V segment lost 6 bases and the J segment 2 bases; nucleotides outside the gene matches: 8. The CDR3 loop spans 15 amino acids. Germline CDR1 and CDR2: MDHEN and SYDVKM. The CDR3 DNA follows: TGTGCCAGCAGCACCGGGACAGGGCGCCCCTACGAGCAGTACTTC. This gives the protein CASSTGTGRPYEQYF.

The chain is built from TRBV28 and TRBJ2-3; the D is unclear. The germline V gene has CDR1 MDHEN and CDR2 SYDVKM. V was cut by 4 bases and J by 5 bases, with 7 bases left in between. This CDR3 comprises 12 residues. The CDR3 spells CASSSLLDTQYF. DNA for the CDR3: TGTGCCAGCAGTTCTTTATTAGATACGCAGTATTTT.

The V and J genes are TRBV18 and TRBJ2-1, with TRBD2 matching 11 bases. V lost 0 bases to trimming and J lost 2 bases; unmatched junction nucleotides: 0. This CDR3 contains 16 residues. Germline V CDR1 and CDR2: KGHSH, LQKENI. The CDR3 region has the DNA TGTGCCAGCTCACCACCGGGACTAGCGGCCTACAATGAGCAGTTCTTC. As protein: CASSPPGLAAYNEQFF.

This sequence joins TRBV7-3 and TRBJ1-1, with D hard to call. Trimming left V 2 bases short and J 0 bases short, with 10 bases between. The germline gives CDR1 SGHTA, CDR2 FQGTGA. The CDR3 is made up of 15 amino acids. CDR3 residues: CASSLQGGLNTEAFF. The CDR3 nucleotides read TGTGCCAGCAGCTTACAAGGCGGTTTGAACACTGAAGCTTTCTTT.

The chain couples TRBV7-2 to TRBJ1-5; 9 nucleotides match TRBD1. The CDR3 length is 15 residues. CDR1 is SGHTA and CDR2 is FQGNSA in the germline V gene. With V trimmed by 4 bases and J by 4 bases, 5 bases remained unmatched. CDR3 region: CASSSTGGGNQPQHF. In DNA, the CDR3 is TGTGCCAGCAGCTCGACAGGGGGGGGAAATCAGCCCCAGCATTTT.

The V call is TRBV7-2, the J call TRBJ1-4, with D hard to call. The CDR3 loop spans 13 amino acids. Trimming pared 0 bases from V and 8 bases from J, leaving 7 bases between. Germline-derived CDR1 and CDR2 are SGHTA and FQGNSA. CDR3 region: CASSLAKAEKLFF. The CDR3 nucleotides are TGTGCCAGCAGCTTAGCCAAGGCAGAAAAACTGTTTTTT.

The chain combines TRBV18 with TRBJ1-5; D perhaps matches TRBD1 (5 bases). V shed 3 bases and J shed 5 bases, with 14 bases lying between them. Germline-derived CDR1 and CDR2 are KGHSH and LQKENI. The length of the CDR3 is 15 residues. The CDR3 loop is CASSPDRDGYQPQHF. The DNA for the CDR3 is TGTGCCAGCTCACCCGACCGGGACGGGTATCAGCCCCAGCATTTT.

The chain combines TRBV27 with TRBJ1-2; TRBD1 might be the D (6 bases). This CDR3 is built from 14 residues. Germline CDR1 is MNHEY and CDR2 is SMNVEV (reference sequence). With 3 bases removed from V and 2 bases from J, the gap between germline ends came to 10 bases. The CDR3 coding sequence is TGTGCCAGCAGTTTCAGGGGTGTCAACTATGGCTACACCTTC. As protein: CASSFRGVNYGYTF.

The chain employs TRBV5-1 and TRBJ1-1, with D perhaps TRBD1 (5 bases). The CDR3 is 15 amino acids. Per the germline V gene, CDR1 is SGHRS and CDR2 is YFSETQ. V dropped 4 bases and J dropped 0 bases, with 13 bases sitting between them. The CDR3 DNA reads TGCGCCAGCAGCCCCATACAGGTGATGAACACTGAAGCTTTCTTT. Translating it yields CASSPIQVMNTEAFF.

There are a few counts of this clone. This chain links TRBV28 with TRBJ1-1; 10 bases match TRBD1. V lost 7 bases and J lost 5; bases outside the gene matches: 1. This CDR3 has 12 amino acids. Germline CDR1 and CDR2: MDHEN and SYDVKM. CDR3 protein: CASKGQGTEAFF. CDR3 DNA: TGTGCCAGCAAGGGACAGGGGACTGAAGCTTTCTTT.

The V and J genes are TRBV5-1 and TRBJ1-6, with 10 bases lining up with TRBD1. Germline trimming cut 4 bases from V and 7 bases from J; bases unmatched to any gene: 5. Germline V lookup: CDR1 SGHRS, CDR2 YFSETQ. The CDR3 is 15 residues long. The CDR3 nucleotides are TGCGCCAGCAGCCTGGGGACAGGGGCAAATTCACCCCTCCACTTT. This gives the protein CASSLGTGANSPLHF.

This clone was counted only a few times. V and J are TRBV27 and TRBJ2-3; TRBD2 aligns across 8 bases. After removal of 7 bases from V and 3 bases from J, the junction contained 6 bases not matched to a gene. The CDR3 runs to 14 residues. Germline values: CDR1 MNHEY, CDR2 SMNVEV (reference sequence). The CDR3 nucleotides are TGTGCCAGCAAATCCGGGGGGGCGACAGATACGCAGTATTTT. Amino acid sequence: CASKSGGATDTQYF.

The J gene is TRBJ2-3, the V gene TRBV9; 10 positions agree with TRBD2. Germline V gene lookup returns CDR1 SGDLS and CDR2 YYNGEE. CDR3 length: 16 residues. With 0 bases clipped from V and 3 bases from J, the junction kept 4 bases outside the gene matches. CDR3 residues: CASSVASGRGTDTQYF. In nucleotides, the CDR3 is TGTGCCAGCAGCGTAGCTAGCGGGAGAGGAACAGATACGCAGTATTTT. The full variable domain, completed using reference TRBV9 and TRBJ2-3, is DSGVTQTPKHLITATGQRVTLRCSPRSGDLSVYWYQQSLDQGLQFLIQYYNGEERAKGNILERFSAQQFPDLHSELNLSSLELGDSALYFCASSVASGRGTDTQYFGPGTRLTVL.

This clone has just a few counts. The J gene is TRBJ1-1, the V gene TRBV20-1, with 7 bases matching TRBD1. The CDR3 has 11 amino acids. Per germline, CDR1 DFQATT and CDR2 SNEGSKA (reference sequence). V gave up 5 bases and J gave up 8 bases; unmatched junction bases: 5. The CDR3: CSASTGKEAFF. The CDR3 coding sequence is TGCAGTGCTTCGACAGGGAAAGAAGCTTTCTTT.

This clone was counted between two and nine times. The gene calls are TRBV28 and TRBJ1-2; the D is unclear. The V gene lost 7 bases and the J gene lost 4 bases, with 13 bases spanning the gap. The CDR3 covers 13 residues. Germline CDR1 is MDHEN and CDR2 is SYDVKM. CDR3 in DNA: TGTGCCAGCATCTCCGGGGAAAGCTATGGCTACACCTTC. Its protein is CASISGESYGYTF.

This clone was seen more than once but under ten times. Relative to the germline gene, one junction end is altered; a read error may explain this. J is TRBJ1-1 and V is TRBV7-7; D gene ambiguous. The germline V gene has CDR1 SSHAT and CDR2 FNYEAQ (reference sequence). CDR3 size: 13 residues. The CDR3 region is CASSREGNTEAFF. For the CDR3, the DNA is TGTGCTAGCAGCCGCGAGGGGAACACTGAAGCTTTCTTT.

About this clone itself: This sample includes further DNA sequences coding for the same CDR3. CDR3 nucleotides: TGTGCCAGCAGGGAGACAGGGGGCAGAGATGAAAAACTGTTTTTT. Amino acid sequence: CASRETGGRDEKLFF. The chain couples TRBV6-5 to TRBJ1-4; 10 positions agree with TRBD1. The CDR3 sequence is 15 residues long. Germline lookup yields CDR1 MNHEY and CDR2 SVGAGI. With 6 bases clipped from V and 6 bases from J, the junction kept 7 bases outside the gene matches.